These 22 T cell receptor beta chains were sequenced from one sample in a study of CD8 T cells in ankylosing spondylitis. Each CDR3 protein is one row after TCRdb ran MiXCR on the 5' RACE reads. Here the sample spans under 200,000 distinct CDR3 sequences, around a tenth being singletons. The sequenced sample consisted of blood, either unsorted or a sorted T cell fraction (not recorded which). The source of these receptors is a male donor with ankylosing spondylitis or in good health (not recorded which).

This clonotype turned up a few times. The chain employs TRBV7-2 and TRBJ1-3; D call uncertain. The CDR3 is 11 residues long. CDR1 is SGHTA, CDR2 FQGNSA, per germline. The CDR3, as DNA: TGTGCAGAGAGGGAGGGAAACACCATATATTTT. Amino acid sequence: CAEREGNTIYF.

The V call is TRBV5-1, the J call TRBJ1-2, with 7 nucleotides matching TRBD1. Unmatched junction bases numbered 6, after V lost 4 bases and J lost 6 bases. CDR1 and CDR2 (germline): SGHRS, YFSETQ. The CDR3 consists of 13 residues. CDR3 sequence: CASSVTGDDGYTF. DNA for the CDR3: TGCGCCAGCAGCGTAACAGGGGATGATGGCTACACCTTC.

This clonotype was picked up many times. The gene calls are TRBV24-1 and TRBJ2-2; D remains ambiguous. Trimming took off 7 bases at V and 1 base at J, with 0 bases between the two ends. This CDR3 is built from 11 residues. Looked up from germline, CDR1 is KGHDR and CDR2 is SFDVKD. CDR3: CATRNTGELFF. The CDR3 nucleotides read TGTGCCACCAGGAACACCGGGGAGCTGTTTTTT.

This clonotype came up many times. The V and J genes are TRBV6-5 and TRBJ1-2, with a tentative D call TRBD1 (5 bases). The CDR3 has 13 residues. Germline values: CDR1 MNHEY, CDR2 SVGAGI. Trimming left V 4 bases short and J 7 bases short, with 13 bases between. The CDR3 loop reads CASSSPTGGGYTF. For the CDR3, the DNA is TGTGCCAGCAGTTCCCCGACGGGGGGTGGCTACACCTTC.

This clonotype was counted ten times or more. The chain couples TRBV12-3 or TRBV12-4 to TRBJ1-1, with D possibly being TRBD1 (6 bases). V lost 4 bases, J lost 8 bases, and 8 bases lay in between. CDR3 length equals 11 residues. In DNA form, the CDR3 reads TGTGCCAGCAGTTGGGGGGCGGAAGCTTTCTTT. Its translation is CASSWGAEAFF.

This clonotype has just a few counts. The chain uses TRBV29-1 and TRBJ1-1; D may be TRBD1 (6 bases). This CDR3 is 18 amino acids long. In germline, CDR1 is SQVTM, CDR2 ANQGSEA. Trimming cost V 8 bases and J 7 bases, with 35 bases left between them. The CDR3 here is CSIDYRVVSPQMNDEAFF. In nucleotides, the CDR3 is TGCAGCATAGATTACAGGGTTGTTTCGCCCCAGATGAACGATGAAGCTTTCTTT.

Ten or more counts support this clonotype. The chain is built from TRBV12-3 or TRBV12-4 and TRBJ1-5; D is possibly TRBD1 (5 bases). The CDR3 covers 15 residues. The V and J ends lost 4 bases and 4 bases respectively, with 14 bases between them. In DNA form, the CDR3 reads TGTGCCAGCAGTTGGAATAGAGGGGTTAATCAGCCCCAGCATTTT. Its protein product is CASSWNRGVNQPQHF.

This clonotype was recorded many times. The gene calls are TRBV15 and TRBJ2-1; a possible D gene is TRBD1 (6 bases). CDR1 and CDR2 from the germline V gene are LNHNV and YYDKDF (reference sequence). The CDR3 sequence is 14 residues long. V gave up 0 bases and J gave up 6 bases, with 9 bases separating them. In nucleotides, the CDR3 is TGTGCCACCAGCAGAGATGGGACAATCAATGAGCAGTTCTTC. As protein: CATSRDGTINEQFF.

The rearrangement links TRBV20-1 to TRBJ1-6; TRBD1 matches 7 bases. This CDR3 is 18 amino acids long. J lost 0 bases, V lost 1 base, and 9 bases had no gene match. Germline-derived CDR1 and CDR2 are DFQATT and SNEGSKA (reference sequence). The CDR3 region is CSARVPGQMSSYNSPLHF. CDR3 nucleotides: TGCAGTGCTAGAGTTCCGGGACAGATGAGCTCCTATAATTCACCCCTCCACTTT.

In its sample, this clonotype was seen many times. The V call is TRBV6-1, the J call TRBJ1-6; 9 bases agree with TRBD1. Germline V gene sequence: CDR1 MNHNS, CDR2 SASEGT. This CDR3 contains 14 residues. Trimming cost V 6 bases and J 3 bases; bases outside gene matches: 0. CDR3 DNA sequence: TGTGCCAGCAGGGGACAGGGCTATAATTCACCCCTCCACTTT. It specifies CASRGQGYNSPLHF.

This clonotype occurred a few times. The J gene is TRBJ2-1, the V gene TRBV7-9; tentative D call: TRBD1 (5 bases). Trimming took off 4 bases at V and 7 bases at J, with 11 bases between the two ends. This CDR3 contains 13 residues. Per germline, CDR1 SEHNR and CDR2 FQNEAQ (reference sequence). The CDR3 region has the DNA TGTGCCAGCAGCTCCACAGGAGTTAATGAGCAGTTCTTC. Translating it yields CASSSTGVNEQFF.

This clonotype was found many times. The V and J genes are TRBV10-3 and TRBJ2-2, with TRBD2 matching 8 bases. This CDR3 region has 16 residues. V shed 3 bases and J 4 bases; nucleotides not matched to a gene: 7. Germline V gives CDR1 ENHRY, CDR2 SYGVKD. The CDR3: CAISERAGVGTGELFF. The CDR3 nucleotides read TGTGCCATCAGTGAAAGAGCGGGAGTCGGCACCGGGGAGCTGTTTTTT.

In this sample, this clonotype turned up many times. The chain carries TRBV7-8 and TRBJ2-1; a weak D match, TRBD2 (6 bases). V lost 2 bases and J lost 4, with 12 bases in between. CDR1 SGHVS and CDR2 FQNEAQ come from the germline V gene. The CDR3 has 15 amino acids. CDR3 coding DNA: TGTGCCAGCAGCTTACGGGCTAGCGTTTACAATGAGCAGTTCTTC. It translates to CASSLRASVYNEQFF.

The chain recombines TRBV7-8 with TRBJ2-5; D is undetermined. The V gene lost 2 bases and the J gene lost 2 bases, with 9 bases spanning the gap. The CDR3 has 14 amino acids. Germline CDR1 SGHVS, CDR2 FQNEAQ. The CDR3 spells CASSLLRAQETQYF. CDR3 coding DNA: TGTGCCAGCAGCTTATTAAGGGCTCAAGAGACCCAGTACTTC.

This clonotype came up many times. This chain links TRBV10-3 with TRBJ2-1, with 12 bases fitting TRBD2. The V gene's germline CDR1 is ENHRY and CDR2 SYGVKD. The CDR3 is made up of 16 amino acids. Trimming removed 7 bases from V and 5 bases from J; junction bases left unmatched: 9. CDR3 nucleotide sequence: TGTGCCATCACCGCTAGCGGGGGGGCAAGCGACAATGAGCAGTTCTTC. Residues: CAITASGGASDNEQFF.

Ten or more counts support this clonotype. This chain connects TRBV18 to TRBJ2-3; D remains ambiguous. The V end was cut by 3 bases, the J end by 5 bases, with 3 bases between. This CDR3 is 11 amino acids long. Germline CDR1 is KGHSH and CDR2 is LQKENI. The DNA for the CDR3 is TGTGCCAGCTCACCGCAAGATACGCAGTATTTT. Its protein is CASSPQDTQYF.

This clonotype was detected ten times or more. The J gene is TRBJ1-6, the V gene TRBV9; D gene unclear. Trimming took off 1 base at V and 7 bases at J, with 6 bases between the two ends. The CDR3 runs 13 residues. Germline V gives CDR1 SGDLS, CDR2 YYNGEE. In DNA form, the CDR3 reads TGTGCCAGCAGCGTAATGGGGAATTCACCCCTCCACTTT. This translates into CASSVMGNSPLHF.

This clonotype was detected many times. This chain uses TRBV10-1 with TRBJ2-1; TRBD2 matches at 10 bases. The CDR3 is made up of 17 amino acids. The V segment lost 6 bases and the J segment 4 bases; nucleotides outside the gene matches: 12. The germline V gene has CDR1 WNHNN and CDR2 SYGVQD (reference sequence). The CDR3 DNA follows: TGCGCCAGCAGCCCCAACCCTCTTAGCGGGGGGTACAATGAGCAGTTCTTC. This encodes CASSPNPLSGGYNEQFF.

Many counts were recorded for this clonotype. The chain has TRBV5-1 and TRBJ2-7, with D perhaps matching TRBD1 (5 bases). Trimming left V 5 bases short and J 3 bases short, with 12 bases between. The CDR3 length is 13 residues. Germline CDR1 reads SGHRS; CDR2 reads YFSETQ. CDR3 sequence (DNA): TGCGCCAGCAGTCTGGGGCAGAACTACGAGCAGTACTTC. Protein: CASSLGQNYEQYF. Full variable domain (outside the CDR3, taken from reference TRBV5-1 and TRBJ2-7): KAGVTQTPRYLIKTRGQQVTLSCSPISGHRSVSWYQQTPGQGLQFLFEYFSETQRNKGNFPGRFSGRQFSNSRSEMNVSTLELGDSALYLCASSLGQNYEQYFGPGTRLTVT.

This clonotype was detected ten times or more. The J gene is TRBJ2-1, the V gene TRBV3-1, with 10 bases fitting TRBD1. J lost 7 bases, V lost 3 bases, and 9 bases had no gene match. Per the germline V gene, CDR1 is LGHDT and CDR2 is YNNKEL (reference sequence). The CDR3 extends over 16 amino acids. The CDR3 protein is CASSQAGTGARNEQFF. DNA for the CDR3: TGTGCCAGCAGCCAGGCCGGGACAGGGGCTCGAAATGAGCAGTTCTTC.

This clonotype came up many times. The CDR3 sequence: CASWGGGLDTQYF. The CDR3 region has the DNA TGTGCCAGTTGGGGAGGGGGACTAGATACGCAGTATTTT. The chain carries TRBV5-6 and TRBJ2-3; weak D call: TRBD2 (7 bases). The CDR3 loop spans 13 amino acids. V was trimmed by 8 bases and J by 5 bases, leaving 15 bases between them. Germline V gives CDR1 SGHDT, CDR2 YYEEEE.

The rearrangement joins TRBV9 to TRBJ2-3; unclear D gene. The V gene's germline CDR1 is SGDLS and CDR2 YYNGEE. CDR3 length: 12 amino acids. With 4 bases removed from V and 2 bases from J, the gap between germline ends came to 5 bases. The CDR3 spells CASSRNTDTQYF. The DNA of the CDR3 is TGTGCCAGCAGCCGAAACACAGATACGCAGTATTTT.